These T cell receptor beta chains were read from a single sample in a study of beta chain features in type 1 diabetes. This table comes from immunoSEQ multiplex PCR, and its TCRdb copy is limited to in-frame clones, with some not included. The sample consists of roughly 140,000 clones, about 7% of them appearing once. The sequencing input was central memory CD4+ T cells from blood. The receptors originated from a woman in her twenties or thirties in good health. Both conserved end residues are part of each CDR3. The order of the fields is D gene, V gene, clone size, J gene, CDR3 protein, CDR3 DNA. D genes are given only for firm matches. The size entry is marked missing in some rows and otherwise reads once, few, many or a size class.

D gene: TRBD2; V gene: TRBV7-2; clone size: few; J gene: TRBJ2-5; CDR3 protein: CASSLATSGGGTQYF; CDR3 DNA: TGTGCCAGCAGCTTAGCGACTAGCGGGGGGGGGACCCAGTACTTC
D gene: TRBD2; V gene: TRBV27; clone size: few; J gene: TRBJ2-3; CDR3 protein: CASSSSSGGGSDTQYF; CDR3 DNA: TGTGCCAGCAGTTCATCTAGCGGGGGGGGGTCAGATACGCAGTATTTT
D gene: TRBD1; V gene: TRBV9; clone size: few; J gene: TRBJ2-7; CDR3 protein: CASSSRRQGYEQYF; CDR3 DNA: TGTGCCAGCAGCTCTCGTCGACAGGGCTACGAGCAGTACTTC
D gene: TRBD2; V gene: TRBV4-3; clone size: many; J gene: TRBJ2-5; CDR3 protein: CASSQVSGDETQYF; CDR3 DNA: TGCGCCAGCAGCCAAGTAAGCGGGGACGAGACCCAGTACTTC
D gene: .; V gene: TRBV7-9; clone size: .; J gene: TRBJ1-5; CDR3 protein: CASSPQEDQPQHF; CDR3 DNA: TGTGCCAGCAGCCCACAAGAAGATCAGCCCCAGCATTTT
D gene: TRBD1; V gene: TRBV5-1; clone size: few; J gene: TRBJ1-2; CDR3 protein: CASSLTQGVRGYTF; CDR3 DNA: TGCGCCAGCAGCTTGACCCAGGGGGTCCGCGGCTACACCTTC
D gene: TRBD2; V gene: TRBV5-1; clone size: few; J gene: TRBJ2-3; CDR3 protein: CASSSLAGGSTDTQYF; CDR3 DNA: TGCGCCAGCAGCTCTTTAGCGGGAGGAAGCACAGATACGCAGTATTTT
D gene: TRBD2; V gene: TRBV5-4; clone size: .; J gene: TRBJ2-7; CDR3 protein: CASRSGLAGGSYEQYF; CDR3 DNA: TGTGCCAGCAGATCAGGACTAGCGGGAGGTTCCTACGAGCAGTACTTC
D gene: .; V gene: TRBV18; clone size: many; J gene: TRBJ2-6; CDR3 protein: CASSPQGFGANVLTF; CDR3 DNA: TGTGCCAGCTCACCCCAGGGCTTTGGGGCCAACGTCCTGACTTTC
D gene: .; V gene: TRBV18; clone size: few; J gene: TRBJ2-7; CDR3 protein: CASSPPQGGRSYEQYF; CDR3 DNA: TGTGCCAGCTCACCACCACAGGGTGGGCGCTCCTACGAGCAGTACTTC
D gene: .; V gene: TRBV27; clone size: few; J gene: TRBJ2-3; CDR3 protein: CASSFAGADTQYF; CDR3 DNA: TGTGCCAGCAGTTTTGCAGGTGCAGATACGCAGTATTTT
D gene: .; V gene: TRBV7-9; clone size: few; J gene: TRBJ1-3; CDR3 protein: CASRPPPRYGNTIYF; CDR3 DNA: TGTGCCAGCAGGCCTCCTCCTAGATATGGAAACACCATATATTTT
D gene: TRBD1; V gene: TRBV27; clone size: few; J gene: TRBJ1-5; CDR3 protein: CASSSGDRANQPQHF; CDR3 DNA: TGTGCCAGCAGTTCGGGGGACAGGGCCAATCAGCCCCAGCATTTT
D gene: .; V gene: TRBV6-6; clone size: few; J gene: TRBJ1-3; CDR3 protein: CASRRDLGVIYF; CDR3 DNA: TGTGCCAGCAGGCGTGATCTGGGCGTCATATATTTT
D gene: .; V gene: TRBV6-5; clone size: .; J gene: TRBJ2-7; CDR3 protein: CASRGGQNLYEQYF; CDR3 DNA: TGTGCCAGCAGGGGAGGTCAGAACCTCTACGAGCAGTACTTC
D gene: TRBD1; V gene: TRBV7-9; clone size: many; J gene: TRBJ1-1; CDR3 protein: CASSEGQQNTEAFF; CDR3 DNA: TGTGCCAGCAGCGAGGGACAGCAGAACACTGAAGCTTTCTTT
D gene: .; V gene: TRBV5-4; clone size: .; J gene: TRBJ2-7; CDR3 protein: CASSGDSYEQYF; CDR3 DNA: TGCGCCAGCAGCGGGGACAGCTACGAGCAGTACTTC
D gene: TRBD2; V gene: TRBV27; clone size: few; J gene: TRBJ2-2; CDR3 protein: CASSFREGTGELFF; CDR3 DNA: TGTGCCAGCAGTTTCCGGGAGGGCACCGGGGAGCTGTTTTTT
D gene: .; V gene: TRBV7-9; clone size: many; J gene: TRBJ2-5; CDR3 protein: CASSYSGTQETQYF; CDR3 DNA: TGTGCCAGCAGCTACTCGGGAACCCAAGAGACCCAGTACTTC
D gene: TRBD2; V gene: TRBV11-3; clone size: few; J gene: TRBJ2-1; CDR3 protein: CASSTPSGTNNNEQFF; CDR3 DNA: TGTGCCAGCAGCACCCCATCCGGGACTAACAACAATGAGCAGTTCTTC
D gene: TRBD2; V gene: TRBV18; clone size: few; J gene: TRBJ2-1; CDR3 protein: CASSPISGRYYNEQFF; CDR3 DNA: TGTGCCAGCTCACCGATAAGCGGGAGGTACTACAATGAGCAGTTCTTC